Presented here are 23 T cell receptor beta chains from one specimen sequenced in a study of beta chain features in type 1 diabetes (dated by TCRdb to the late 2010s). The protocol used for the library was the immunoSEQ multiplex PCR assay. The entire amount of isolated RNA was reverse transcribed using the High Capacity cDNA Reverse Transcription Kit, so the sequenced TCRB transcripts were expressed ones. Held by TCRdb, this immuneACCESS table contains in-frame sequences only and omits some clones. Under half of the omission traces to an unresolved V gene where checked; the cause of the rest is unknown. The sample data list about 360,000 clones, and over 10% of these were observed just once. The ten most abundant clones make up around 0.02% of the sample. Specimen: naive CD4+ T cells from blood. In the paper's terms, the cell subset or site label means: true naive CD4+ T cells. The receptor source for this set is a man younger than 35 in good health.

This sequence joins TRBV28 and TRBJ2-7; 9 bases line up with TRBD1. Germline V gene lookup returns CDR1 MDHEN and CDR2 SYDVKM. After removal of 8 bases from V and 4 bases from J, the junction contained 9 bases not matched to a gene. The CDR3 contains 14 residues. The CDR3 nucleotides read TGTGCCAGCTTGACCGGGACAGGGAGTTACGAGCAGTACTTC. This codes for CASLTGTGSYEQYF. The whole variable domain, filled in from reference TRBV28 and TRBJ2-7, reads DVKVTQSSRYLVKRTGEKVFLECVQDMDHENMFWYRQDPGLGLRLIYFSYDVKMKEKGDIPEGYSVSREKKERFSLILESASTNQTSMYLCASLTGTGSYEQYFGPGTRLTVT.

The CDR3 nucleotides are TGTGCCAGCAGCTCCTATACGAACCGACAGAACACTGAAGCTTTCTTT. Residues: CASSSYTNRQNTEAFF. The rearrangement joins TRBV5-4 to TRBJ1-1; D not certain. Trimming removed 3 bases at V and 1 base at J, with 16 bases between. The CDR3 spans 16 residues. Germline V gene sequence: CDR1 SGHNT, CDR2 YYREEE (reference sequence). The variable domain in full, with the rest retrieved from reference TRBV5-4 and TRBJ1-1, is ETGVTQSPTHLIKTRGQQVTLRCSSQSGHNTVSWYQQALGQGPQFIFQYYREEENGRGNFPPRFSGLQFPNYSSELNVNALELDDSALYLCASSSYTNRQNTEAFFGQGTRLTVV.

The chain combines TRBV4-1 with TRBJ1-2; TRBD1 aligns across 7 bases. Germline V gene sequence: CDR1 MGHRA, CDR2 YSYEKL. CDR3 length: 16 amino acids. Trimming at V came to 5 bases and at J to 8 bases, leaving 17 bases not matched to a gene. The CDR3 here is CASSFGPGGNEKGYTF. The CDR3 DNA follows: TGCGCCAGCAGCTTCGGCCCAGGGGGGAATGAGAAAGGCTACACCTTC.

The chain employs TRBV7-3 and TRBJ1-1; TRBD1 might be the D (5 bases). The length of the CDR3 is 14 residues. Germline V CDR1 and CDR2: SGHTA, FQGTGA. The ends were cut back, 5 bases at V and 6 bases at J, with 16 bases in the middle. The CDR3 DNA reads TGTGCCAGCAGCCCCATGGGACTGACGTCTGAAGCTTTCTTT. Protein: CASSPMGLTSEAFF.

This chain links TRBV5-1 with TRBJ2-1; TRBD2 agrees at 11 bases. The CDR3 loop spans 15 amino acids. V was pared by 0 bases and J by 9 bases, with 5 bases of the junction left unmatched. Per the germline V gene, CDR1 is SGHRS and CDR2 is YFSETQ. CDR3 residues: CASSLVVAGGIEQFF. The CDR3 DNA reads as TGCGCCAGCAGCTTGGTGGTAGCGGGAGGGATTGAGCAGTTCTTC.

This clone showed up just a few times. This CDR3 is CASSLEIRDYGYTF. CDR3 nucleotide sequence: TGCGCCAGCAGCTTGGAAATCCGCGACTATGGCTACACCTTC. The gene calls are TRBV5-1 and TRBJ1-2; no firm D call. Per germline, CDR1 SGHRS and CDR2 YFSETQ. The CDR3 sequence is 14 residues long. V lost 0 bases, J lost 3 bases, and 9 bases lay in between.

The chain uses TRBV2 and TRBJ2-2; maybe TRBD1 (5 bases). The V and J ends lost 6 bases and 1 base respectively, with 9 bases between them. Germline CDR1 SNHLY, CDR2 FYNNEI. This CDR3 is 14 amino acids long. CDR3 sequence (DNA): TGTGCCAGCAGACACGACAGGAACACCGGGGAGCTGTTTTTT. Translating gives CASRHDRNTGELFF.

This clone turned up a few times. The chain employs TRBV30 and TRBJ1-2; TRBD1 aligns across 9 bases. In germline, CDR1 is GTSNPN, CDR2 SVGIG (reference sequence). This CDR3 is built from 12 residues. The V segment lost 0 bases and the J segment 9 bases; nucleotides outside the gene matches: 2. The CDR3 bases are TGTGCCTGGAGTGTACAGGGGGCCAGCTACACCTTC. This gives the protein CAWSVQGASYTF. Using reference TRBV30 and TRBJ1-2 for the parts outside the CDR3, the full variable domain is SQTIHQWPATLVQPVGSPLSLECTVEGTSNPNLYWYRQAAGRGLQLLFYSVGIGQISSEVPQNLSASRPQDRQFILSSKKLLLSDSGFYLCAWSVQGASYTFGSGTRLTVV.

The rearrangement uses TRBV19 and TRBJ2-1; possibly TRBD1 for D (5 bases). Trimming left V 1 base short and J 6 bases short, with 13 bases between. The germline V gene has CDR1 LNHDA and CDR2 SQIVND (reference sequence). This CDR3 has 15 amino acids. The CDR3 is CASSIVGVQVNEQFF. As DNA, the CDR3 is TGTGCCAGTAGTATAGTAGGGGTTCAGGTCAATGAGCAGTTCTTC. Full variable domain (rest looked up from reference TRBV19 and TRBJ2-1): DGGITQSPKYLFRKEGQNVTLSCEQNLNHDAMYWYRQDPGQGLRLIYYSQIVNDFQKGDIAEGYSVSREKKESFPLTVTSAQKNPTAFYLCASSIVGVQVNEQFFGPGTRLTVL.

The chain uses TRBV7-6 and TRBJ1-2, with TRBD1 matching over 8 bases. Germline CDR1 reads SGHVS; CDR2 reads FNYEAQ. The CDR3 is 15 amino acids. The J segment lost 8 bases and the V segment lost 4 bases, leaving 12 bases of the junction unmatched. This CDR3 is CASSSGTGPPRGYTF. The DNA of the CDR3 is TGTGCCAGCAGCTCCGGGACAGGCCCCCCTCGCGGCTACACCTTC.

This clone was counted only a few times. The chain has TRBV5-6 and TRBJ2-2; D is undetermined. The V and J ends lost 4 bases and 0 bases respectively, with 13 bases between them. The CDR3 sequence is 16 residues long. Germline loops: CDR1 SGHDT, CDR2 YYEEEE. CDR3 residues: CASSLLATTNTGELFF. CDR3 DNA: TGTGCCAGCAGCCTGTTAGCCACGACGAACACCGGGGAGCTGTTTTTT.

The chain links TRBV6-5 to TRBJ1-4; 7 bases line up with TRBD1. The V segment lost 2 bases and the J segment 8 bases; nucleotides outside the gene matches: 8. The V gene's germline CDR1 is MNHEY and CDR2 SVGAGI. The CDR3 sequence is 15 residues long. CDR3 in DNA: TGTGCCAGCAGTTACACAGGACAGGCCGGGGAAAAACTGTTTTTT. Encoded protein: CASSYTGQAGEKLFF.

The V call is TRBV5-1, the J call TRBJ1-5; 9 bases line up with TRBD1. V lost 3 bases and J lost 10; bases outside the gene matches: 5. Per germline, CDR1 SGHRS and CDR2 YFSETQ. The CDR3 covers 13 residues. This chain's CDR3 is CASSWTGVGPQHF. The CDR3 nucleotides read TGCGCCAGCAGCTGGACAGGGGTCGGTCCCCAGCATTTT.

This clone was seen a handful of times. The chain couples TRBV7-2 to TRBJ1-1, with no clear D. Trimming shortened V by 1 base and J by 10 bases, and 13 bases separated the two germline ends. Germline V lookup: CDR1 SGHTA, CDR2 FQGNSA. This CDR3 comprises 13 residues. CDR3 in DNA: TGTGCCAGCAGCTTAGTCGTCGGGCGGGGAGCTTTCTTT. Amino acid sequence: CASSLVVGRGAFF.

In its sample, this clone was seen a few times. This chain connects TRBV9 to TRBJ2-1, with D tentatively TRBD1 (7 bases). This CDR3 is built from 16 residues. Germline V lookup: CDR1 SGDLS, CDR2 YYNGEE. V shed 0 bases and J shed 6 bases, with 16 bases lying between them. CDR3 sequence reads: CASSVGAGQKFNEQFF. CDR3 nucleotide sequence: TGTGCCAGCAGCGTAGGCGCGGGACAGAAGTTCAATGAGCAGTTCTTC.

This clone was counted only a few times. The chain couples TRBV28 to TRBJ1-2; no clear D. Germline-derived CDR1 and CDR2 are MDHEN and SYDVKM. V gave up 6 bases and J gave up 0 bases, with 11 bases separating them. This CDR3 comprises 14 residues. CDR3 sequence (DNA): TGTGCCAGCAGCCCAGACACGTCTAACTATGGCTACACCTTC. Its translation is CASSPDTSNYGYTF.

The chain combines TRBV25-1 with TRBJ2-3; TRBD2 is a possible D gene (5 bases). Germline V gene data show CDR1 as MGHDK and CDR2 as SYGVNS. With 6 bases removed from V and 3 bases from J, the gap between germline ends came to 7 bases. CDR3 length: 12 amino acids. Written as DNA, the CDR3 is TGTGCCAGCAGCCGCGGGACAGATACGCAGTATTTT. It codes for CASSRGTDTQYF.

This clone turned up a few times. The chain is built from TRBV7-2 and TRBJ1-6, with a possible D match to TRBD1 (5 bases). CDR1 is SGHTA and CDR2 is FQGNSA in the germline V gene. The CDR3 is made up of 15 amino acids. V dropped 5 bases and J dropped 7 bases, with 15 bases sitting between them. The CDR3 nucleotides are TGTGCCAGCAGCCCCCTCGCAGGGTGGAATTCACCCCTCCACTTT. This gives the protein CASSPLAGWNSPLHF.

This clone was counted only a few times. The chain employs TRBV28 and TRBJ2-5; perhaps TRBD1 as D (6 bases). The ends were cut back, 4 bases at V and 3 bases at J, with 9 bases in the middle. The length of the CDR3 is 13 residues. Germline V gene lookup returns CDR1 MDHEN and CDR2 SYDVKM. CDR3 nucleotides: TGTGCCAGCAGTTCAGGGGCGAAAGAGACCCAGTACTTC. Its translation is CASSSGAKETQYF.

The CDR3 DNA reads as TGTGCCACCAGCAGAGGAGGCGGGAGTATCGGGGAGCTGTTTTTT. It yields the protein CATSRGGGSIGELFF. The chain is built from TRBV15 and TRBJ2-2; 7 nucleotides line up with TRBD2. Trimming took 1 base from V and 7 from J; bases not matched to a gene: 6. CDR3 length equals 15 residues. Germline V lookup: CDR1 LNHNV, CDR2 YYDKDF (reference sequence).

This clone has a handful of counts. This chain joins TRBV29-1 and TRBJ1-1; a weak D match, TRBD1 (6 bases). The CDR3 sequence is 13 residues long. Germline CDR1 and CDR2: SQVTM and ANQGSEA. V gave up 2 bases and J gave up 1 base, with 8 bases separating them. CDR3 sequence: CSVEQGQNTEAFF. The CDR3 DNA reads as TGCAGCGTTGAACAGGGGCAGAACACTGAAGCTTTCTTT.

This clone was detected a few times. V is TRBV7-9 and J is TRBJ1-1, with D hard to call. CDR1 is SEHNR, CDR2 FQNEAQ, per germline (reference sequence). The CDR3 length is 14 residues. The V end lost 2 bases, the J end lost 6 bases, and 13 bases lay between the germline ends. Here the CDR3 DNA reads TGTGCCAGCAGCTTACTTCAGGATGGCGCTGAAGCTTTCTTT. It is translated as CASSLLQDGAEAFF.

This chain joins TRBV6-1 and TRBJ2-7; tentative D call: TRBD2 (6 bases). There are 14 residues in the CDR3. Germline V lookup: CDR1 MNHNS, CDR2 SASEGT. Trimming stripped 1 base from V and 4 bases from J, with 11 bases between. The CDR3 loop is CASSEDPGGYEQYF. In nucleotides, the CDR3 is TGTGCCAGCAGTGAAGACCCCGGGGGATACGAGCAGTACTTC.